This TCR beta chain was captured in a study of T-cell reconstitution after alpha-beta-depleted transplantation in children. TCRbeta library construction was performed incorporating unique molecular identifiers. One entry per CDR3 protein, called by TCRdb with MiXCR from the PCR reads. The profile covers about 500,000 distinct CDR3 sequences, with 32% appearing a single time and less than 2.5% taken by the ten largest. Per the germline V gene, CDR1 is SQVTM and CDR2 is ANQGSEA. V shed 4 bases and J 4 bases; nucleotides not matched to a gene: 0. The CDR3 runs to 13 residues. This specimen consisted of PBMCs from the stem cell graft donor, obtained from the stem cell graft. V usage is TRBV29-1 and J usage is TRBJ2-2, with 10 bases lining up with TRBD2. The receptor comes from a human donor who donated a stem cell graft to a child with aplastic anemia. This chain's CDR3 is CSVGTSGTGELFF. The CDR3 nucleotides read TGCAGCGTTGGGACTAGCGGCACCGGGGAGCTGTTTTTT.